Listed here is a single T cell receptor beta chain. Its antigen has not been determined. A much more abundant neighbour one base away suggests this may be a read error. Stable Graves' hyperthyroidism was defined as the absence of progression to ophthalmopathy over 18 months of follow-up. The hyperthyroidism patients were between 18 and 65 years old and newly diagnosed, with a disease duration of less than 2 months. Patients with uncontrolled infections, other autoimmune diseases, pregnancy or lactation were excluded. Diagnoses were established on the basis of clinical symptoms, serum thyroxine and TRAb, thyroid ultrasound, and orbital computed tomography. Ficoll-Paque density gradient centrifugation was used to isolate PBMCs from approximately 11 ml of fresh peripheral blood. Total RNA was extracted with Trizol reagent, and quality was checked on an Agilent 2100 Bioanalyzer. The data derive from a study of T cells in Graves' hyperthyroidism and ophthalmopathy (dated by TCRdb to the late 2010s). Background on the whole study: Peripheral blood was sampled at the time of initial diagnosis, prior to any treatment. TCR Vbeta CDR3 sequencing of approximately 140 peripheral blood samples (approximately 44 ophthalmopathy, 75 hyperthyroidism and roughly 17 progressor patients) is reported in the paper. A discovery cohort of 95 to 100 patients, about 40 with Graves' ophthalmopathy and approximately 57 with stable Graves' hyperthyroidism, was used to find distinguishing TCR V-J signatures. The study also compared thyroid tissue and blood T-cell repertoires from five or six Graves' hyperthyroidism patients. Prospective prediction of ophthalmopathy was tested in an independent validation cohort consisting of 18 hyperthyroidism patients and more than 15 patients who later progressed to ophthalmopathy. The 100 discovery patients were divided at random into training and test sets in a 7:3 ratio. After sampling, hyperthyroidism patients received methimazole starting at 30 mg daily, and ophthalmopathy patients received high-dose intravenous methylprednisolone. Study-wide conclusions, independent of this receptor: Sample size was not statistically predetermined, and investigators were not blinded to group allocation. In validation, the model predicted progression to ophthalmopathy a median of around six months before onset, with over 60% sensitivity and around 76% specificity. Blood samples also contained most of the expanded thyroid clonotypes (frequency above 0.001), which suggests that blood repertoires may reflect thyroid immune responses. Ophthalmopathy was separated from stable hyperthyroidism by a 13 V-J signature model, with 87.88% sensitivity and about 81% specificity obtained in cross-validation and 80%/75% obtained in testing.

V lost 5 bases and J lost 6 bases; the stretch between them is 17 bases long. From a lookup of the germline V gene, CDR1 and CDR2 are SGDLS and YYNGEE. The CDR3 goes from the cysteine to the phenylalanine over 14 residues. The retained sequence is limited to the CDR3, 42 bases, with the frame set at the first base. The TCR beta CDR3 regions were amplified from RNA transcripts. For the first round of RT-PCR on the TCR CDR3, the HTBI primer set was used together with the Qiagen OneStep RT-PCR kit. Libraries were constructed in a second round of multiplex PCR, after which size selection and purification were carried out. Libraries were sequenced paired-end with 100 bp reads on an Illumina HiSeq2000. On the study's bioinformatics: SOAPnuke was used to process the raw data, with reads discarded if the reads contained adapters or uncalled bases, had a mean Phred below 15, or lacked an exact constant-primer or identifier match. High-quality paired reads were merged with COPE v1.2.5, and unique nucleotide sequences were defined as clonotypes. MiTCR v1.1 was used to align clonotypes to the IMGT TRBV, TRBD and TRBJ reference segments. Analysis was restricted to V-J combinations with a frequency above 0.0001, which covered about 99% of repertoires. The TCS score was defined as F50 (clonal expansion) divided by E x V (chaos), with BLOSUM62-based TCRdist calculated between CDR3 peptides within each V-J. Welch's t-statistics and random forest reduced around 550 V-J features to 13, which were used in a naive Bayes classifier (R e1071). The similarity between thyroid and blood repertoires was quantified using the Morisita-Horn index. Using fastp trimming at Q25 and MiXCR clonotype assembly, TCRdb reanalyzed the public sequencing data and kept in-frame beta chains. Every CDR3 protein is listed once, alongside the most common genes and DNA of its rows. These V and J calls are TCRdb output, not the study's own analysis. The sample yields hundreds of thousands of distinct CDR3 sequences; more than 30% were counted once. The leading ten clones occupy over 8% of the sample.

The sample was blood. The chain is made from TRBV9 and TRBJ1-2, with a tentative D gene TRBD1 over 6 matching bases. This TCR derives from a young man with Graves' hyperthyroidism. The DNA reads TGTGCCAGCAGTGGAGTCAGGGGATCAAATGGCTACACCTTC. Translated, this gives CASSGVRGSNGYTF.